A selection of T cell receptor beta chains follows, all from one sample in a study of shared clonotypes between healthy human individuals. Sequencing used immunoSEQ multiplex PCR; TCRdb keeps in-frame clones, though not all of them. The table records around 1,000,000 clones, about 72% of them present only once. Sequenced material: memory CD4+ T cells from PBMCs. These receptors all stem from a man younger than 35 in good health. Some clones in this sample may be carry-over from other donors' samples. Both conserved end residues are part of each CDR3. A D gene is named only where the DNA matches it firmly. The size field is filled for only some rows; it gives once, few, many or a size class.

J: TRBJ2-5; V: TRBV5-4; D: .; size: .; CDR3: CASNQDGSGQETQYF; DNA: TGTGCCAGCAACCAGGATGGTAGCGGACAAGAGACCCAGTACTTC
J: TRBJ2-5; V: TRBV6-6; D: TRBD2; size: .; CDR3: CASSSLGGIPQETQYF; DNA: TGTGCCAGCAGTTCCCTGGGGGGGATTCCCCAGGAGACCCAGTACTTC
J: TRBJ1-2; V: TRBV29-1; D: TRBD1; size: .; CDR3: CSVGTGEFGYTF; DNA: TGCAGCGTTGGGACAGGGGAATTTGGCTACACCTTC
J: TRBJ2-2; V: TRBV10-3; D: .; size: few; CDR3: CATGAQTTGELFF; DNA: TGTGCCACTGGGGCACAAACCACCGGGGAGCTGTTTTTT
J: TRBJ2-2; V: TRBV6-5; D: .; size: few; CDR3: CASRDISNTGELFF; DNA: TGTGCCAGCAGGGACATATCGAACACCGGGGAGCTGTTTTTT
J: TRBJ2-1; V: TRBV4-3; D: TRBD2; size: .; CDR3: CASSQEAPGGEQFF; DNA: TGCGCCAGCAGCCAAGAGGCGCCGGGGGGTGAGCAGTTCTTC
J: TRBJ1-4; V: TRBV6-1; D: .; size: few; CDR3: CASSERGLGVWDEKLFF; DNA: TGTGCCAGCAGTGAACGGGGATTGGGGGTGTGGGATGAAAAACTGTTTTTT
J: TRBJ1-1; V: TRBV27; D: .; size: .; CDR3: CASSRPGFSTEAFF; DNA: TGTGCCAGCAGTCGGCCGGGTTTTAGCACTGAAGCTTTCTTT
J: TRBJ2-2; V: TRBV4-3; D: .; size: once; CDR3: CASSRPGNTGELFF; DNA: TGCGCCAGCAGCAGGCCGGGTAACACCGGGGAGCTGTTTTTT
J: TRBJ2-1; V: TRBV15; D: .; size: .; CDR3: CATSRDRGAYNEQFF; DNA: TGTGCCACCAGCAGAGATAGGGGCGCCTACAATGAGCAGTTCTTC
J: TRBJ2-7; V: TRBV2; D: TRBD1; size: .; CDR3: CASRAPDRGSYEQYF; DNA: TGTGCCAGCAGGGCGCCGGACAGGGGGTCCTACGAGCAGTACTTC
J: TRBJ1-1; V: TRBV5-4; D: .; size: .; CDR3: CASSLEAIPNTEAFF; DNA: TGTGCCAGCAGCTTGGAGGCAATTCCGAACACTGAAGCTTTCTTT
J: TRBJ1-2; V: TRBV28; D: .; size: few; CDR3: CASRPTVWGYTF; DNA: TGTGCCAGCAGACCGACAGTCTGGGGCTACACCTTC
J: TRBJ2-1; V: TRBV7-7; D: .; size: .; CDR3: CASSFDSSYNEQFF; DNA: TGTGCCAGCAGCTTCGATAGCTCCTACAATGAGCAGTTCTTC
J: TRBJ1-4; V: TRBV14; D: .; size: few; CDR3: CASSRADEKLFF; DNA: TGTGCCAGCAGCCGGGCCGATGAAAAACTGTTTTTT
J: TRBJ1-2; V: TRBV30; D: .; size: .; CDR3: CAWRTGGGRYGYTF; DNA: TGTGCCTGGAGAACCGGGGGGGGACGCTATGGCTACACCTTC
J: TRBJ2-2; V: TRBV27; D: .; size: .; CDR3: CASSFAGVGELFF; DNA: TGTGCCAGCAGTTTTGCTGGGGTCGGGGAGCTGTTTTTT
J: TRBJ1-1; V: TRBV6-1; D: .; size: .; CDR3: CASNRGGKNTEAFF; DNA: TGTGCCAGCAACCGTGGGGGAAAGAACACTGAAGCTTTCTTT
J: TRBJ1-4; V: TRBV5-1; D: .; size: few; CDR3: CASSFGLDNEKLFF; DNA: TGCGCCAGCAGTTTTGGATTGGATAATGAAAAACTGTTTTTT
J: TRBJ2-4; V: TRBV6-5; D: TRBD2; size: few; CDR3: CASRSGTSGNIQYF; DNA: TGTGCCAGCAGGTCCGGGACTAGCGGAAACATTCAGTACTTC
J: TRBJ2-7; V: TRBV5-4; D: TRBD2; size: once; CDR3: CASSLSSTSGYEQYF; DNA: TGTGCCAGCAGCTTATCATCAACTAGCGGGTACGAGCAGTACTTC
J: TRBJ1-2; V: TRBV9; D: TRBD1; size: .; CDR3: CASSDRGGEPSNYGYTF; DNA: TGTGCCAGCAGCGACAGGGGGGGGGAGCCTTCTAACTATGGCTACACCTTC
J: TRBJ2-3; V: TRBV27; D: .; size: few; CDR3: CASSLAAGDTQYF; DNA: TGTGCCAGCAGTTTGGCGGCGGGAGATACGCAGTATTTT
J: TRBJ1-1; V: TRBV10-3; D: .; size: few; CDR3: CAISGGIRGNTEAFF; DNA: TGTGCCATCAGTGGTGGGATAAGGGGTAACACTGAAGCTTTCTTT
J: TRBJ1-3; V: TRBV11-2; D: .; size: .; CDR3: CASSLNRNTIYF; DNA: TGTGCCAGCAGCCTAAATAGAAACACCATATATTTT
J: TRBJ2-3; V: TRBV5-1; D: .; size: .; CDR3: CASSLGGTDTDTQYF; DNA: TGCGCCAGCAGTCTTGGGGGCACCGACACAGATACGCAGTATTTT
J: TRBJ2-3; V: TRBV7-9; D: TRBD2; size: .; CDR3: CASRPGGRMDTQYF; DNA: TGTGCCAGCCGTCCGGGCGGGAGGATGGATACGCAGTATTTT
J: TRBJ2-5; V: TRBV12-5; D: .; size: .; CDR3: CASGLGRGGTQYF; DNA: TGTGCTAGTGGTTTGGGAAGGGGGGGGACCCAGTACTTC
J: TRBJ2-1; V: TRBV20-1; D: .; size: few; CDR3: CSARTNEQFF; DNA: TGCAGTGCTAGAACGAATGAGCAGTTCTTC
J: TRBJ2-7; V: TRBV11-1; D: .; size: .; CDR3: CASSRRPTSSEQYF; DNA: TGTGCCAGCAGCCGGAGACCCACATCTAGCGAGCAGTACTTC
J: TRBJ2-1; V: TRBV5-4; D: TRBD2; size: .; CDR3: CASSSGLAGPWDHNEQFF; DNA: TGTGCCAGCAGCTCCGGACTAGCGGGACCTTGGGACCACAATGAGCAGTTCTTC
J: TRBJ2-7; V: TRBV2; D: .; size: .; CDR3: CASTPGLSREQYF; DNA: TGTGCCAGCACCCCTGGACTATCCCGAGAGCAGTACTTC
J: TRBJ1-4; V: TRBV15; D: .; size: few; CDR3: CATSRAMSGNEKLFF; DNA: TGTGCCACCAGCAGAGCAATGTCAGGGAATGAAAAACTGTTTTTT
J: TRBJ2-5; V: TRBV9; D: .; size: .; CDR3: CASSPGVGVRETQYF; DNA: TGTGCCAGCAGCCCGGGCGTCGGCGTCAGAGAGACCCAGTACTTC
J: TRBJ2-2; V: TRBV7-6; D: .; size: .; CDR3: CASSPQLVGTGELFF; DNA: TGTGCCAGCAGCCCGCAACTAGTGGGCACCGGGGAGCTGTTTTTT
J: TRBJ2-1; V: TRBV15; D: .; size: once; CDR3: CATSRPLSGTHNEQFF; DNA: TGTGCCACCAGCAGACCCCTTAGCGGAACCCACAATGAGCAGTTCTTC
J: TRBJ1-5; V: TRBV2; D: .; size: .; CDR3: CASSEALAFYSNQPQHF; DNA: TGTGCCAGCAGTGAAGCATTGGCTTTTTATAGCAATCAGCCCCAGCATTTT
J: TRBJ1-2; V: TRBV6-1; D: .; size: .; CDR3: CASSVSRADYGYTF; DNA: TGTGCCAGCAGTGTTTCCAGGGCGGACTATGGCTACACCTTC
J: TRBJ2-7; V: TRBV10-2; D: TRBD1; size: .; CDR3: CASRDRGFLSYEQYF; DNA: TGCGCCAGCCGGGACAGGGGGTTTCTCTCCTACGAGCAGTACTTC
J: TRBJ1-2; V: TRBV5-6; D: .; size: .; CDR3: CASSGLQGRGYGYTF; DNA: TGTGCCAGCAGCGGACTACAGGGAAGGGGCTATGGCTACACCTTC
J: TRBJ2-1; V: TRBV7-7; D: TRBD2; size: few; CDR3: CASSRGLAGNNEQFF; DNA: TGTGCCAGCAGCCGCGGACTAGCGGGAAACAATGAGCAGTTCTTC
J: TRBJ1-1; V: TRBV7-9; D: .; size: few; CDR3: CASSFLRGTEAFF; DNA: TGTGCCAGCAGCTTCTTGAGGGGCACTGAAGCTTTCTTT
J: TRBJ2-1; V: TRBV7-2; D: .; size: .; CDR3: CASSTEGSYNEQFF; DNA: TGTGCCAGCAGCACCGAGGGCTCCTACAATGAGCAGTTCTTC
J: TRBJ1-3; V: TRBV7-2; D: TRBD1; size: .; CDR3: CASSLTGTAGNTIYF; DNA: TGTGCCAGCAGCTTAACCGGGACAGCTGGAAACACCATATATTTT
J: TRBJ1-2; V: TRBV11-2; D: TRBD1; size: few; CDR3: CASSLDRLQGAPTF; DNA: TGTGCCAGCAGCTTAGATCGGCTACAGGGGGCCCCCACCTTC
J: TRBJ2-2; V: TRBV7-6; D: TRBD1; size: few; CDR3: CASSLENRQGTGELFF; DNA: TGTGCCAGCAGCTTAGAGAACCGACAGGGGACCGGGGAGCTGTTTTTT
J: TRBJ1-1; V: TRBV4-3; D: .; size: .; CDR3: CASSQDVSYSSMNTEAFF; DNA: TGCGCCAGCAGCCAAGATGTTTCGTACAGTTCTATGAACACTGAAGCTTTCTTT
J: TRBJ2-1; V: TRBV2; D: .; size: .; CDR3: CASSEQGTYNEQFF; DNA: TGTGCCAGCAGTGAGCAGGGAACCTACAATGAGCAGTTCTTC
J: TRBJ2-7; V: TRBV19; D: TRBD1; size: few; CDR3: CASSKGTGDYEQYF; DNA: TGTGCCAGTAGTAAGGGGACAGGGGACTACGAGCAGTACTTC
J: TRBJ1-2; V: TRBV28; D: TRBD1; size: .; CDR3: CASSLGQGFGYTF; DNA: TGTGCCAGCAGTTTGGGACAGGGTTTTGGCTACACCTTC
J: TRBJ2-5; V: TRBV5-1; D: .; size: .; CDR3: CASSLDAGETQYF; DNA: TGCGCCAGCAGCTTGGATGCGGGAGAGACCCAGTACTTC
J: TRBJ1-5; V: TRBV28; D: .; size: .; CDR3: CASSVGSQPQHF; DNA: TGTGCCAGCAGTGTCGGGAGTCAGCCCCAGCATTTT
J: TRBJ2-2; V: TRBV30; D: TRBD2; size: .; CDR3: CAWSVGLWVRGLAPMTLTGELFF; DNA: TGTGCCTGGAGTGTAGGACTTTGGGTTCGTGGACTAGCGCCGATGACGTTAACCGGGGAGCTGTTTTTT
J: TRBJ2-1; V: TRBV10-3; D: .; size: once; CDR3: CAIRGVEGSGPSYNEQFF; DNA: TGCGCCATCAGAGGGGTAGAAGGTAGCGGCCCCTCCTACAATGAGCAGTTCTTC
J: TRBJ1-2; V: TRBV5-6; D: .; size: .; CDR3: CASTLRGASGYTF; DNA: TGTGCCAGCACCCTCCGGGGAGCCTCAGGCTACACCTTC
J: TRBJ2-7; V: TRBV29-1; D: .; size: many; CDR3: CSLNTVSSYEQYF; DNA: TGCAGCTTAAACACAGTAAGCTCCTACGAGCAGTACTTC
J: TRBJ2-7; V: TRBV6-5; D: TRBD2; size: .; CDR3: CASSYSSGSSSYEQYF; DNA: TGTGCCAGCAGTTACTCTAGCGGGAGTAGCTCCTACGAGCAGTACTTC
J: TRBJ1-1; V: TRBV7-2; D: .; size: .; CDR3: CASSAGLLNTEAFF; DNA: TGTGCCAGCAGCGCGGGACTTTTGAACACTGAAGCTTTCTTT
J: TRBJ2-3; V: TRBV7-3; D: .; size: .; CDR3: CASSLFYKLERDTQYF; DNA: TGTGCCAGCAGCTTATTCTACAAGTTGGAAAGAGATACGCAGTATTTT